The clone carrying this TCR beta chain was recorded at least ten times. The study amplified TCR beta CDR3 regions using RNA transcripts. Amplification began with first-round RT-PCR using HTBI primers, then second-round multiplex PCR was performed. TCRdb redid the calling of the multiplex PCR reads with MiXCR, one entry per CDR3 protein. The sample carries over 500,000 distinct CDR3 sequences, approximately 21% recorded once. This CDR3 contains 18 residues. CDR1 is SGHAT and CDR2 is FQNNGV in the germline V gene. Trimming pared 0 bases from V and 4 bases from J, leaving 22 bases between. This sample was taken from a study of Graves' ophthalmopathy and Graves' hyperthyroidism.

This sequence joins TRBV11-2 and TRBJ2-7, with D perhaps matching TRBD1 or TRBD2 (5 bases each). The sequence was obtained from a woman in her late teens or twenties with stable Graves' hyperthyroidism. Some clones in this sample may be carry-over from other donors' samples. Specimen: peripheral blood. The CDR3 reads CASSLDRSYARERYEQYF. DNA for the CDR3: TGTGCCAGCAGCTTAGATCGTAGTTATGCCAGGGAGAGGTACGAGCAGTACTTC.